The 5 T cell receptor beta chains below were found in one sample sequenced in a study of CD8 T cells in Susac syndrome. Random hexamers were used to reverse transcribe the RNA input (about 0.5 to 1 ug). TCRdb reprocessed the immunoSEQ multiplex PCR reads with MiXCR, giving one entry per CDR3 protein. The table includes approximately 120,000 distinct CDR3 sequences, just under 95% detected once. Sequenced material: CD4+ T cells from PBMCs. These TCRs come from a human donor in good health.

V usage is TRBV29-1 and J usage is TRBJ2-3; 8 nucleotides match TRBD2. The CDR3 length is 13 residues. In germline, CDR1 is SQVTM, CDR2 ANQGSEA. V was clipped by 6 bases and J by 3 bases; unmatched bases: 5. CDR3 region: CSVSGSGTDTQYF. In nucleotides, the CDR3 is TGCAGCGTGAGCGGGAGCGGTACAGATACGCAGTATTTT.

This chain links TRBV18 with TRBJ2-2; weak D call: TRBD1 (6 bases). Germline CDR1 KGHSH, CDR2 LQKENI. Trimming cost V 1 base and J 3 bases, with 12 bases left between them. The CDR3 length is 16 residues. The CDR3 DNA sequence: TGTGCCAGCTCACCACGTTCGCCAGGGGACACCGGGGAGCTGTTTTTT. This sequence encodes CASSPRSPGDTGELFF.

The genes are TRBV7-2 and TRBJ2-2; 13 bases are a match to TRBD2. The V gene's germline CDR1 is SGHTA and CDR2 FQGNSA. The CDR3 has 19 residues. V gave up 5 bases and J gave up 4 bases; unmatched junction bases: 13. The CDR3 protein is CASSLGTSGILSGTGELFF. The CDR3 DNA follows: TGTGCCAGCAGCCTAGGGACTAGCGGGATTTTGTCGGGCACCGGGGAGCTGTTTTTT.

V is TRBV19 and J is TRBJ1-1; 9 positions match TRBD1. The V gene's germline CDR1 is LNHDA and CDR2 SQIVND (reference sequence). V trimming: 7 bases; J trimming: 4 bases; junction bases outside the gene matches: 10. CDR3 size: 15 residues. DNA of the CDR3: TGTGCCAGTATGGGGACAGGGAGTTTTAGCACTGAAGCTTTCTTT. It yields the protein CASMGTGSFSTEAFF.

The rearrangement joins TRBV7-9 to TRBJ2-5, with D perhaps TRBD1 (6 bases). Germline loops: CDR1 SEHNR, CDR2 FQNEAQ (reference sequence). The CDR3 runs 12 residues. V lost 4 bases, J lost 6 bases, and 9 bases lay in between. CDR3 protein: CASSSDSQTQYF. In nucleotides, the CDR3 is TGTGCCAGCAGCTCGGACAGTCAGACCCAGTACTTC. Full variable domain (missing parts from reference TRBV7-9 and TRBJ2-5): DTGVSQNPRHKITKRGQNVTFRCDPISEHNRLYWYRQTLGQGPEFLTYFQNEAQLEKSRLLSDRFSAERPKGSFSTLEIQRTEQGDSAMYLCASSSDSQTQYFGPGTRLLVL.